This TCR beta chain was captured by sequencing in a study of post-analysis software for immune sequencing data. The study, taken as a whole, reports: A few TRBV segments occurring more often in patients than controls included TRBV5-6, TRBV5-1 and TRBV20-1. The study found significantly lower normalized Chao1 diversity in multiple sclerosis patients than in controls. Clustering by F measure revealed strong co-clustering among samples prepared together in one batch.

The authors incorporated unique molecular identifiers into the TCR beta cDNA libraries. The yield from approximately 1 to 10 million T cells was 500,000 or so cDNA molecules in total. TCRdb passed the PCR reads through MiXCR, listing each CDR3 protein once. The sample lists hundreds of thousands of distinct CDR3 sequences, over 45% seen once, with over 9% in the top ten. This clonotype was detected only once. The antigen is undetermined. Germline CDR1 KGHDR, CDR2 SFDVKD. This CDR3 is 14 amino acids long. Trimming cost V 5 bases and J 4 bases, with 11 bases left between them. Material: blood. The chain combines TRBV24-1 with TRBJ1-5, with a tentative D call TRBD1 (6 bases). This sequence originates from a girl aged 2-10 years with multiple sclerosis. CDR3 sequence reads: CATSGQGRNQPQHF. In DNA form, the CDR3 reads TGTGCCACCAGTGGGCAGGGGAGGAATCAGCCCCAGCATTTT.